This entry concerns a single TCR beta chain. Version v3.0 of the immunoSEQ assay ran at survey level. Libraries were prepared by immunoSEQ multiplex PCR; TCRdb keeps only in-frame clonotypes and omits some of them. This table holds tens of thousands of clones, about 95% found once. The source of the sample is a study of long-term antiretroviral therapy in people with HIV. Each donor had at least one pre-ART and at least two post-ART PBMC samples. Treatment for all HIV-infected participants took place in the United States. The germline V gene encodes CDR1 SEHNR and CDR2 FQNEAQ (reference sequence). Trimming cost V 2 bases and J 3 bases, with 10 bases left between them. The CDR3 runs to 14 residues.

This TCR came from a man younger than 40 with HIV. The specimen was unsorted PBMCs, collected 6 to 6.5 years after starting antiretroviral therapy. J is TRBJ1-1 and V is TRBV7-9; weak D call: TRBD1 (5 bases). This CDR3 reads CASSLQGGYTEAFF. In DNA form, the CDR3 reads TGTGCCAGCAGCTTACAGGGAGGGTACACTGAAGCTTTCTTT.